The 11 T cell receptor beta chains reported below all come from one sample, sequenced in a study of T cell responses to AZD1222 COVID-19 vaccine. The method was immunoSEQ multiplex PCR; TCRdb's version includes in-frame clones alone and lacks a portion of them. Of about 99,000 clones listed, 91% are singletons. The sequencing here drew on peripheral blood, taken on day 0 of AZD1222 vaccination. The receptor source for this set is an adult in good health.

The V call is TRBV10-3, the J call TRBJ1-3; D is unclear. Trimming cost V 4 bases and J 2 bases, with 12 bases left between them. The CDR3 length is 15 residues. Germline CDR1 reads ENHRY; CDR2 reads SYGVKD. The CDR3 loop is CAISGQQSTGNTIYF. Here the CDR3 DNA reads TGTGCCATCAGTGGACAACAGTCGACTGGAAACACCATATATTTT.

The V call is TRBV7-8, the J call TRBJ2-1; 10 bases are a match to TRBD2. Germline CDR1 is SGHVS and CDR2 is FQNEAQ. This CDR3 contains 15 residues. With V trimmed by 1 base and J by 6 bases, 3 bases remained unmatched. The CDR3 DNA is TGTGCCAGCAGCTTAGTCCTAGCGGGAGTCAATGAGCAGTTCTTC. Amino acids: CASSLVLAGVNEQFF.

The V and J genes are TRBV3-1 (or the pseudogene TRBV3-2) and TRBJ1-1, with D perhaps matching TRBD1 (5 bases). With 1 base removed from V and 4 bases from J, the gap between germline ends came to 10 bases. Germline assignment: CDR1 LGHDT and CDR2 YNNKEL (reference sequence). The CDR3 is made up of 14 amino acids. The CDR3 DNA reads TGTGCCAGCAGCCAAGCGGGGGGAGGCACTGAAGCTTTCTTT. This translates into CASSQAGGGTEAFF.

This clone is a singleton in its sample. The chain combines TRBV7-3 with TRBJ2-3; 7 bases match TRBD2. This CDR3 is 15 amino acids long. CDR1 is SGHTA, CDR2 FQGTGA, per germline. J gave up 3 bases and V 4 bases, and 7 bases lay outside the gene matches. CDR3 in amino acids: CASSSIAGPTDTQYF. The DNA of the CDR3 is TGTGCCAGCAGCTCAATAGCGGGTCCTACAGATACGCAGTATTTT. Variable domain in full (rest from reference TRBV7-3 and TRBJ2-3): GAGVSQTPSNKVTEKGKYVELRCDPISGHTALYWYRQSLGQGPEFLIYFQGTGAADDSGLPNDRFFAVRPEGSVSTLKIQRTERGDSAVYLCASSSIAGPTDTQYFGPGTRLTVL.

Only one count was recorded for this clone. V is TRBV28 and J is TRBJ2-7; possible D gene TRBD1, 5 bases. Trimming shortened V by 2 bases and J by 3 bases, and 8 bases separated the two germline ends. The CDR3 is made up of 13 amino acids. In germline, CDR1 is MDHEN, CDR2 SYDVKM. The CDR3 loop reads CASSLGASYEQYF. CDR3 DNA: TGTGCCAGCAGTTTAGGGGCCAGCTACGAGCAGTACTTC.

This clone was seen a few times. This rearrangement joins TRBV24-1 to TRBJ2-1; maybe TRBD1 (6 bases). The germline V gene has CDR1 KGHDR and CDR2 SFDVKD. The CDR3 has 17 residues. Trimming took off 2 bases at V and 0 bases at J, with 13 bases between the two ends. The CDR3 coding sequence is TGTGCCACCAGTGATTACTCGACGGACAGCTCCTACAATGAGCAGTTCTTC. Translation gives CATSDYSTDSSYNEQFF.

The chain couples TRBV28 to TRBJ1-3; 8 nucleotides line up with TRBD1. CDR3 length: 13 residues. CDR1 MDHEN and CDR2 SYDVKM come from the germline V gene. V was clipped by 6 bases and J by 6 bases; unmatched bases: 4. The CDR3 here is CASRYRGANTIYF. The CDR3 region has the DNA TGTGCCAGCAGGTACAGGGGGGCAAACACCATATATTTT.

The V and J genes are TRBV29-1 and TRBJ2-2; no firm D call. Trimming cost V 6 bases and J 1 base, with 12 bases left between them. The CDR3 has 14 residues. Germline CDR1 is SQVTM and CDR2 is ANQGSEA. Written as DNA, the CDR3 is TGCAGCGTGTCCTGGGCTGGGAACACCGGGGAGCTGTTTTTT. Its translation is CSVSWAGNTGELFF.

V usage is TRBV27 and J usage is TRBJ2-1, with a possible D match to TRBD1 (5 bases). The CDR3 has 15 residues. CDR1 and CDR2 (germline): MNHEY, SMNVEV (reference sequence). Trimming stripped 3 bases from V and 5 bases from J, with 14 bases between. CDR3 DNA: TGTGCCAGCAGTTTTACAGGAGTGGTAGACAATGAGCAGTTCTTC. It specifies CASSFTGVVDNEQFF.

This chain links TRBV7-6 with TRBJ2-7; D gene unclear. The CDR3 is 14 residues long. V was trimmed by 1 base and J by 0 bases, leaving 7 bases between them. Germline CDR1 SGHVS, CDR2 FNYEAQ. Here the CDR3 reads CASSLVGPSYEQYF. The CDR3 nucleotides are TGTGCCAGCAGCTTAGTCGGACCCTCCTACGAGCAGTACTTC.

V usage is TRBV5-8 and J usage is TRBJ2-1; 8 bases are shared with TRBD2. The V and J ends lost 1 base and 7 bases, in that order; junction bases with no gene match: 16. Per germline, CDR1 SGHTS and CDR2 YDEGEE. This CDR3 has 18 residues. The CDR3 bases are TGTGCCAGCAGCTTGTCCCACTTAAGCGGGAGTAAGGATAATGAGCAGTTCTTC. Amino acids: CASSLSHLSGSKDNEQFF.